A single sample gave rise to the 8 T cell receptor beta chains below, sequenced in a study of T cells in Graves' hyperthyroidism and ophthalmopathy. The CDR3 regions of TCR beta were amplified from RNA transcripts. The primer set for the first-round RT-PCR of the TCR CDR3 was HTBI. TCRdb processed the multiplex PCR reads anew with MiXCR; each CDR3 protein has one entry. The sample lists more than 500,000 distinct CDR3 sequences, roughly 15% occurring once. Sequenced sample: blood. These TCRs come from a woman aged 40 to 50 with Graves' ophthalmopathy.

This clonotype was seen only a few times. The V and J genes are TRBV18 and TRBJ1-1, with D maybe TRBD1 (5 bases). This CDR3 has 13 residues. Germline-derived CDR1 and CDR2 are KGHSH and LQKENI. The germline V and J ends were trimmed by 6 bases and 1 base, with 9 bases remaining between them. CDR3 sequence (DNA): TGTGCCAGCTCTGGCAGGGAGAACACTGAAGCTTTCTTT. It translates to CASSGRENTEAFF.

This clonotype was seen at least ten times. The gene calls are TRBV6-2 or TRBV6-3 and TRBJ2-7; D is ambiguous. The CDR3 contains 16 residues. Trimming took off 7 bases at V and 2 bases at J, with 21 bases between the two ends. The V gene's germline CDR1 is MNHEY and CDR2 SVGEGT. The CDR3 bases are TGTGCCAGCAAACCCCAAGACGTCCTATATACCTACGAGCAGTACTTC. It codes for CASKPQDVLYTYEQYF.

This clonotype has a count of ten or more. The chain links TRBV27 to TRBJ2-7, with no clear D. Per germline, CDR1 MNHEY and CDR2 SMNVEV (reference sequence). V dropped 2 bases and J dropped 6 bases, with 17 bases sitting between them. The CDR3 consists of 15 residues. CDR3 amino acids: CASSLEPLRAGEQYF. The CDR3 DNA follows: TGTGCCAGCAGTTTAGAGCCGCTCCGAGCCGGCGAGCAGTACTTC.

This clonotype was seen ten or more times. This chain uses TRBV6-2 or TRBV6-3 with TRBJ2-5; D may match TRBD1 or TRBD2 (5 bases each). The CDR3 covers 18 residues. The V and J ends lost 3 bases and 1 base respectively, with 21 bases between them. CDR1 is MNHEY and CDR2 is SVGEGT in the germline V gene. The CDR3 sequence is CASSYTAGRGSVQETQYF. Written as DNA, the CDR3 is TGTGCCAGCAGTTATACGGCAGGGAGAGGGTCGGTCCAAGAGACCCAGTACTTC.

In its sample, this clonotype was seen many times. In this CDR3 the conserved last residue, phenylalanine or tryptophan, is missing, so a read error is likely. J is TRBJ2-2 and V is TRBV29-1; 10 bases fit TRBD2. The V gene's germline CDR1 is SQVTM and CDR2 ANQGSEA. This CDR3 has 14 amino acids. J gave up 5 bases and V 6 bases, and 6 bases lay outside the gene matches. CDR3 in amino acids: CSVVEREGTGELFS. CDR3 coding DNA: TGCAGCGTGGTTGAGCGGGAGGGAACCGGGGAGCTGTTTTCT.

Here the CDR3 reads CASRLGFYEQYF. CDR3 in DNA: TGTGCCAGCAGATTAGGGTTCTACGAGCAGTACTTC. The chain carries TRBV28 and TRBJ2-7, with D unclear. CDR1 is MDHEN and CDR2 is SYDVKM in the germline V gene. Trimming left V 6 bases short and J 3 bases short, with 9 bases between. The CDR3 consists of 12 residues.

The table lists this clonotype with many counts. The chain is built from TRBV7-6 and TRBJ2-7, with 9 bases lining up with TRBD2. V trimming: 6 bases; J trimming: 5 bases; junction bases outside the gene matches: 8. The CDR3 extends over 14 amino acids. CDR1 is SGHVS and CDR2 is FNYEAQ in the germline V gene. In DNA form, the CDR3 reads TGTGCCAGCAGTCGTAGCGGGAGCGGCGACGAGCAGTACTTC. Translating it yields CASSRSGSGDEQYF. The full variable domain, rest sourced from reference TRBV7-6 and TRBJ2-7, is GAGVSQSPRYKVTKRGQDVALRCDPISGHVSLYWYRQALGQGPEFLTYFNYEAQQDKSGLPNDRFSAERPEGSISTLTIQRTEQRDSAMYRCASSRSGSGDEQYFGPGTRLTVT.

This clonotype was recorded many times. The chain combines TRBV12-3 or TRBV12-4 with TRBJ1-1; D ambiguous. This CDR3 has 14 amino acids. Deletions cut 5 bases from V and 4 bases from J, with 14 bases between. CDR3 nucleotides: TGTGCCAGCAGTGCCGGTTGGCGAATCACTGAAGCTTTCTTT. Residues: CASSAGWRITEAFF.